Presented here are 10 T cell receptor beta chains from one specimen sequenced in a study of identical twins. TCRdb used MiXCR to reprocess the 5' RACE reads, holding one entry per CDR3 protein. The sample shows around 570,000 distinct CDR3 sequences, roughly 9.5% of them seen only once. This sample was shared with a second study, whose subject was yellow fever vaccine responses in identical twins.

The specimen was PBMCs. These receptors came from a woman under 30 in good health.

This clonotype was seen a few times. This sequence joins TRBV12-3 or TRBV12-4 and TRBJ2-1; 12 nucleotides line up with TRBD2. There are 14 residues in the CDR3. J was trimmed by 9 bases and V by 10 bases; bases with no gene match: 10. In DNA form, the CDR3 reads TGTGCCATCCGGCTAGCGGGAGGGAGAGGTGAGCAGTTCTTC. Translated, it gives CAIRLAGGRGEQFF.

The rearrangement uses TRBV3-1 and TRBJ2-3, with D uncertain. Trimming stripped 4 bases from V and 7 bases from J, with 9 bases between. The germline gives CDR1 LGHDT, CDR2 YNNKEL (reference sequence). CDR3 length equals 12 residues. For the CDR3, the DNA is TGTGCCAGCAGCCCCACCTCGTATACGCAGTATTTT. Protein sequence: CASSPTSYTQYF.

This clonotype was observed a few times. The chain uses TRBV7-9 and TRBJ2-7; D gene ambiguous. CDR1 and CDR2 from the germline V gene are SEHNR and FQNEAQ (reference sequence). Trimming removed 1 base from V and 2 bases from J, with 9 bases in between. The CDR3 consists of 14 residues. The CDR3 region is CASSLDALAYEQYF. The CDR3 DNA follows: TGTGCCAGCAGCTTAGACGCCCTGGCCTACGAGCAGTACTTC.

Written as DNA, the CDR3 is TGTGCCAGCAGGAGGGTATATGAGCAGTTCTTC. Translated: CASRRVYEQFF. This chain links TRBV6-2 or TRBV6-3 with TRBJ2-1; TRBD2 is a possible D gene (5 bases). The V end lost 6 bases, the J end lost 8 bases, and 8 bases lay between the germline ends. Germline V gene lookup returns CDR1 MNHEY and CDR2 SVGEGT. The CDR3 extends over 11 amino acids.

This clonotype was picked up many times. This rearrangement joins TRBV29-1 to TRBJ2-7; a weak D match, TRBD1 (5 bases). The germline CDR1 and CDR2 sequences are SQVTM and ANQGSEA. This CDR3 comprises 13 residues. The ends were cut back, 2 bases at V and 1 base at J, with 9 bases in the middle. CDR3 bases: TGCAGCGTTGAACAAGGGGTTTCCTACGAGCAGTACTTC. This translates into CSVEQGVSYEQYF.

V is TRBV20-1 and J is TRBJ2-3; 9 bases align to TRBD1. V shed 6 bases, J shed 4 bases, and the junction held 8 bases outside the gene matches. CDR3 size: 14 residues. Germline assignment: CDR1 DFQATT and CDR2 SNEGSKA (reference sequence). In DNA, the CDR3 is TGCAGTGCAGCACCCGGGACAGGGTCAGATACGCAGTATTTT. As protein: CSAAPGTGSDTQYF.

There are many counts of this clonotype. The chain is built from TRBV24-1 and TRBJ2-1; TRBD2 agrees at 11 bases. The V and J ends lost 3 bases and 1 base, in that order; junction bases with no gene match: 4. This CDR3 comprises 17 residues. Germline V gene sequence: CDR1 KGHDR, CDR2 SFDVKD. This chain's CDR3 is CATSDVLAGESYNEQFF. The CDR3 DNA follows: TGTGCCACCAGTGATGTACTAGCGGGAGAATCCTACAATGAGCAGTTCTTC.

This clonotype was seen repeatedly, ten times or more. The rearrangement uses TRBV29-1 and TRBJ2-1; D call uncertain. CDR1 is SQVTM and CDR2 is ANQGSEA in the germline V gene. With 7 bases removed from V and 1 base from J, the gap between germline ends came to 11 bases. The CDR3 runs to 13 residues. CDR3 bases: TGCAGCGCCCCTGTTAGGTCCTACAATGAGCAGTTCTTC. Translation gives CSAPVRSYNEQFF.

This clonotype was counted a few times. CDR3 amino acids: CASSSGTISYEQYF. CDR3 coding DNA: TGCGCCAGCTCCAGCGGGACCATCTCCTACGAGCAGTACTTC. The chain links TRBV5-1 to TRBJ2-7; 7 bases are shared with TRBD2. From germline, CDR1 is SGHRS and CDR2 YFSETQ. J lost 0 bases, V lost 7 bases, and 7 bases had no gene match. CDR3 length: 14 amino acids.

The chain uses TRBV10-2 and TRBJ2-5; D might be TRBD1 or TRBD2, each matching 5 bases. The V and J ends lost 0 bases and 6 bases respectively, with 8 bases between them. The CDR3 consists of 13 residues. CDR1 and CDR2 (germline): WSHSY, SAAADI. The CDR3 loop is CASSESKGQTQYF. The DNA of the CDR3 is TGCGCCAGCAGTGAGTCCAAGGGACAGACCCAGTACTTC.